These 27 T cell receptor beta chains were sequenced from one sample in a study of chemoradiotherapy in HPV16-positive cancers. Some clones are missing from TCRdb's copy, which holds only in-frame ones; the method was immunoSEQ multiplex PCR. The data contain approximately 52,000 clones, 90% of them singletons. The sample in question was blood, obtained from a patient who underwent chemoradiotherapy. These receptors were obtained from a human donor with HPV-associated anogenital cancer.

The chain couples TRBV14 to TRBJ2-3, with 14 bases that match TRBD2. The CDR3 has 17 residues. Germline CDR1 is SGHDN and CDR2 is FVKESK. V lost 3 bases and J lost 2; bases outside the gene matches: 4. CDR3 bases: TGTGCCAGCAGCCATGGACTAGCGGGGGGACCCACAGATACGCAGTATTTT. This gives the protein CASSHGLAGGPTDTQYF.

The chain couples TRBV27 to TRBJ2-5; D gene uncertain. There are 14 residues in the CDR3. Per germline, CDR1 MNHEY and CDR2 SMNVEV (reference sequence). V was pared by 2 bases and J by 5 bases, with 12 bases between. DNA of the CDR3: TGTGCCAGCAGTTTAACCCCCTTTGGGGAGACCCAGTACTTC. It encodes CASSLTPFGETQYF.

V and J are TRBV11-3 and TRBJ2-5, with 9 bases fitting TRBD1. With 5 bases clipped from V and 7 bases from J, the junction kept 11 bases outside the gene matches. This CDR3 has 15 amino acids. Germline V gene data show CDR1 as SGHNT and CDR2 as YENEEA. CDR3 in amino acids: CASSPTTGGWGTQYF. CDR3 sequence (DNA): TGTGCCAGCAGCCCAACTACAGGGGGCTGGGGGACCCAGTACTTC. Together with reference TRBV11-3 and TRBJ2-5, the CDR3 gives the full variable domain: EAGVVQSPRYKIIEKKQPVAFWCNPISGHNTLYWYLQNLGQGPELLIRYENEEAVDDSQLPKDRFSAERLKGVDSTLKIQPAELGDSAVYLCASSPTTGGWGTQYFGPGTRLLVL.

The gene calls are TRBV7-8 and TRBJ2-1; TRBD1 matches 8 bases. CDR1 is SGHVS and CDR2 is FQNEAQ in the germline V gene. Losses at the gene ends were 5 bases for V and 8 bases for J; bases not matched to a gene: 8. CDR3 length: 14 amino acids. In nucleotides, the CDR3 is TGTGCCAGCAGCGGCGGACAGGGAGTGCATGAGCAGTTCTTC. Encoded protein: CASSGGQGVHEQFF. Full variable domain (missing parts from reference TRBV7-8 and TRBJ2-1): GAGVSQSPRYKVAKRGQDVALRCDPISGHVSLFWYQQALGQGPEFLTYFQNEAQLDKSGLPSDRFFAERPEGSVSTLKIQRTQQEDSAVYLCASSGGQGVHEQFFGPGTRLTVL.

The chain uses TRBV7-3 and TRBJ2-1; 16 bases line up with TRBD2. The V gene's germline CDR1 is SGHTA and CDR2 FQGTGA. The CDR3 sequence is 16 residues long. V lost 5 bases and J lost 8; bases outside the gene matches: 6. CDR3 sequence (DNA): TGTGCCAGCAGCGCCGGGACTAGCGGGAGGGGCGATGAGCAGTTCTTC. Protein: CASSAGTSGRGDEQFF.

The V call is TRBV9, the J call TRBJ2-2, with D possibly being TRBD1 or TRBD2 (5 bases each). The CDR3 has 15 amino acids. Germline V gene data show CDR1 as SGDLS and CDR2 as YYNGEE. V was pared by 0 bases and J by 5 bases, with 11 bases between. In DNA, the CDR3 is TGTGCCAGCAGCGTAGGGGGACCATCTACCGGGGAGCTGTTTTTT. Translated: CASSVGGPSTGELFF.

This clone was observed once. The chain employs TRBV29-1 and TRBJ1-4, with D tentatively TRBD1 (6 bases). Trimming left V 8 bases short and J 4 bases short, with 17 bases between. Germline lookup yields CDR1 SQVTM and CDR2 ANQGSEA. The CDR3 is 14 amino acids. Here the CDR3 reads CSFLQGPGNEKLFF. CDR3 sequence (DNA): TGCAGCTTCCTCCAGGGGCCTGGTAATGAAAAACTGTTTTTT.

The genes are TRBV10-2 and TRBJ1-1, with D unresolved. This CDR3 has 15 residues. CDR1 and CDR2 (germline): WSHSY, SAAADI. V dropped 1 base and J dropped 4 bases, with 13 bases sitting between them. The CDR3 region is CASSEWSTTGTEAFF. CDR3 nucleotide sequence: TGCGCCAGCAGTGAGTGGTCCACGACCGGCACTGAAGCTTTCTTT.

In nucleotides, the CDR3 is TGTGCCAGCTCGTTGGACAGAAGCAATCAGCCCCAGCATTTT. It is translated as CASSLDRSNQPQHF. The V gene is TRBV18, the J gene TRBJ1-5, with D possibly being TRBD1 (6 bases). The length of the CDR3 is 14 residues. CDR1 KGHSH and CDR2 LQKENI come from the germline V gene. V lost 6 bases to trimming and J lost 1 base, with 10 bases between them.

This chain uses TRBV19 with TRBJ1-1; 8 nucleotides match TRBD1. The trim removed 5 bases at V and 0 bases at J, leaving 11 bases unmatched. The CDR3 is made up of 17 amino acids. In germline, CDR1 is LNHDA, CDR2 SQIVND (reference sequence). Here the CDR3 reads CASSPRGTGVMNTEAFF. CDR3 bases: TGTGCCAGTAGTCCTCGGGGGACAGGAGTCATGAACACTGAAGCTTTCTTT.

The chain uses TRBV4-2 and TRBJ1-3; unclear D gene. Trimming removed 1 base from V and 0 bases from J, with 7 bases in between. The length of the CDR3 is 15 residues. Germline CDR1 is LGHNA and CDR2 is YNFKEQ. The CDR3 DNA follows: TGTGCCAGCAGCCAAGGGGGAATCTCTGGAAACACCATATATTTT. Translating it yields CASSQGGISGNTIYF.

This clone showed up just a few times. The J gene is TRBJ1-1, the V gene TRBV9; D not resolved. Per the germline V gene, CDR1 is SGDLS and CDR2 is YYNGEE. The CDR3 has 13 residues. The V end was cut by 0 bases, the J end by 1 base, with 4 bases between. The CDR3 DNA reads TGTGCCAGCAGCGTAGAGGCGAACACTGAAGCTTTCTTT. It yields the protein CASSVEANTEAFF. The variable domain in full, with the rest retrieved from reference TRBV9 and TRBJ1-1, is DSGVTQTPKHLITATGQRVTLRCSPRSGDLSVYWYQQSLDQGLQFLIQYYNGEERAKGNILERFSAQQFPDLHSELNLSSLELGDSALYFCASSVEANTEAFFGQGTRLTVV.

V gene TRBV18 combines with J gene TRBJ2-6; D possibly corresponds to TRBD1 (5 bases). The CDR3 has 15 amino acids. Germline V gene lookup returns CDR1 KGHSH and CDR2 LQKENI. Deletions cut 2 bases from V and 5 bases from J, with 10 bases between. CDR3 nucleotides: TGTGCCAGCTCACCAACGACAGACCGGGCCAACGTCCTGACTTTC. Residues: CASSPTTDRANVLTF.

This rearrangement joins TRBV5-1 to TRBJ2-5, with D perhaps matching TRBD2 (6 bases). CDR3 length: 15 amino acids. V dropped 1 base and J dropped 5 bases, with 15 bases sitting between them. Germline V gene sequence: CDR1 SGHRS, CDR2 YFSETQ. This chain's CDR3 is CASSLRLEVVETQYF. The CDR3 DNA reads TGCGCCAGCAGCTTGCGACTAGAGGTGGTGGAGACCCAGTACTTC.

This rearrangement joins TRBV6-5 to TRBJ1-2, with 7 bases that match TRBD1. Germline assignment: CDR1 MNHEY and CDR2 SVGAGI. J lost 4 bases, V lost 4 bases, and 9 bases had no gene match. The CDR3 loop spans 15 amino acids. The CDR3 is CASSSGDRGIYGYTF. CDR3 DNA: TGTGCCAGCAGTTCCGGGGACAGAGGAATCTATGGCTACACCTTC.

This chain joins TRBV2 and TRBJ2-6, with D tentatively TRBD1 (5 bases). V was clipped by 4 bases and J by 4 bases, with 14 bases between them. The CDR3 has 16 residues. Germline V gives CDR1 SNHLY, CDR2 FYNNEI. CDR3: CASSASGPPGANVLTF. CDR3 nucleotide sequence: TGTGCCAGCAGTGCTTCAGGGCCGCCAGGGGCCAACGTCCTGACTTTC.

The V and J genes are TRBV18 and TRBJ2-1; D perhaps matches TRBD2 (6 bases). In germline, CDR1 is KGHSH, CDR2 LQKENI. CDR3 size: 15 residues. Trimming stripped 3 bases from V and 0 bases from J, with 9 bases between. In nucleotides, the CDR3 is TGTGCCAGCTCACCTAGCGGAAGCTCCTACAATGAGCAGTTCTTC. Translating gives CASSPSGSSYNEQFF. The full variable domain, with the rest looked up from reference TRBV18 and TRBJ2-1, is NAGVMQNPRHLVRRRGQEARLRCSPMKGHSHVYWYRQLPEEGLKFMVYLQKENIIDESGMPKERFSAEFPKEGPSILRIQQVVRGDSAAYFCASSPSGSSYNEQFFGPGTRLTVL.

The chain combines TRBV13 with TRBJ1-4, with 9 bases lining up with TRBD1. The CDR3 totals 16 residues. V lost 4 bases and J lost 0; bases outside the gene matches: 3. CDR1 is PRHDT, CDR2 FYEKMQ, per germline (reference sequence). The CDR3 here is CASSSGQGATNEKLFF. The CDR3 region has the DNA TGTGCCAGCAGCTCGGGACAGGGAGCAACTAATGAAAAACTGTTTTTT.

This clone was counted once. The chain links TRBV4-1 to TRBJ1-5; a possible D gene is TRBD1 (5 bases). Deletions cut 2 bases from V and 0 bases from J, with 14 bases between. This CDR3 spans 17 amino acids. Germline CDR1 and CDR2: MGHRA and YSYEKL. The CDR3 loop is CASSQSPGGDSNQPQHF. The DNA for the CDR3 is TGCGCCAGCAGCCAATCCCCAGGAGGGGATAGCAATCAGCCCCAGCATTTT.

The chain joins TRBV10-3 to TRBJ2-5; the match to TRBD2 covers 7 bases. The DNA end favors TRBJ2-7, so the J call may be wrong. Germline V gene data show CDR1 as ENHRY and CDR2 as SYGVKD. There are 14 residues in the CDR3. CDR3 sequence reads: CAISGSGKGHEQYF. In DNA, the CDR3 is TGTGCCATCAGTGGGAGCGGGAAGGGACACGAGCAGTACTTC.

The genes are TRBV20-1 and TRBJ2-5, with D perhaps matching TRBD1 (6 bases). The germline V and J ends were trimmed by 2 bases and 5 bases, with 6 bases remaining between them. The CDR3 length is 11 residues. From germline, CDR1 is DFQATT and CDR2 SNEGSKA (reference sequence). CDR3 sequence reads: CSARTGETQYF. The CDR3, as DNA: TGCAGTGCTAGAACAGGGGAGACCCAGTACTTC.

V usage is TRBV5-4 and J usage is TRBJ2-7; 11 positions match TRBD2. Germline lookup yields CDR1 SGHNT and CDR2 YYREEE (reference sequence). Germline trimming cut 3 bases from V and 7 bases from J; bases unmatched to any gene: 9. This CDR3 is built from 15 residues. Written as DNA, the CDR3 is TGTGCCAGCAGCTGGGGACTAGCGGCAGGGGAAGAGCAGTACTTC. Residues: CASSWGLAAGEEQYF. Combining the CDR3 with reference TRBV5-4 and TRBJ2-7 gives the whole variable domain ETGVTQSPTHLIKTRGQQVTLRCSSQSGHNTVSWYQQALGQGPQFIFQYYREEENGRGNFPPRFSGLQFPNYSSELNVNALELDDSALYLCASSWGLAAGEEQYFGPGTRLTVT.

Only a few counts were recorded for this clone. V usage is TRBV7-2 and J usage is TRBJ2-1, with 7 bases matching TRBD2. J was trimmed by 2 bases and V by 2 bases; bases with no gene match: 12. The CDR3 length is 18 residues. Germline CDR1 and CDR2: SGHTA and FQGNSA. Here the CDR3 reads CASSLRGQASGAYNEQFF. For the CDR3, the DNA is TGTGCCAGCAGCTTAAGGGGTCAGGCTAGCGGTGCCTACAATGAGCAGTTCTTC.

The CDR3 DNA reads TGTGCCAGCAGGTCCAGGACGGCCCTCCAAGAGACCCAGTACTTC. It translates to CASRSRTALQETQYF. The chain uses TRBV6-9 and TRBJ2-5; D ambiguous. The germline V and J ends were trimmed by 6 bases and 1 base, with 15 bases remaining between them. CDR1 is MNHGY and CDR2 is SVAAGI in the germline V gene. The CDR3 length is 15 residues.

The chain carries TRBV5-6 and TRBJ1-2; D is possibly TRBD1 (6 bases). Germline V gives CDR1 SGHDT, CDR2 YYEEEE. This CDR3 region has 13 residues. V lost 5 bases, J lost 5 bases, and 13 bases lay in between. The CDR3 sequence is CASSFRGPYGYTF. The CDR3 DNA reads TGTGCCAGCAGTTTCCGGGGGCCTTATGGCTACACCTTC.

The CDR3 protein is CASRTQDSSYEQYF. In DNA form, the CDR3 reads TGTGCCAGCAGGACGCAGGACAGCTCCTACGAGCAGTACTTC. The genes are TRBV5-4 and TRBJ2-7; a possible D gene is TRBD1 (6 bases). V was clipped by 5 bases and J by 0 bases, with 12 bases between them. Germline V lookup: CDR1 SGHNT, CDR2 YYREEE (reference sequence). The CDR3 has 14 residues.

The V gene is TRBV5-1, the J gene TRBJ2-3; weak D call: TRBD2 (6 bases). Trimming left V 3 bases short and J 3 bases short, with 11 bases between. Germline assignment: CDR1 SGHRS and CDR2 YFSETQ. The CDR3 is 14 residues long. CDR3 coding DNA: TGCGCCAGCAGCTGGGGACTGGAAACAGATACGCAGTATTTT. Encoded protein: CASSWGLETDTQYF. The entire variable domain, with the rest obtained from reference TRBV5-1 and TRBJ2-3, is as follows: KAGVTQTPRYLIKTRGQQVTLSCSPISGHRSVSWYQQTPGQGLQFLFEYFSETQRNKGNFPGRFSGRQFSNSRSEMNVSTLELGDSALYLCASSWGLETDTQYFGPGTRLTVL.